Each of the 4 T cell receptor beta chains below was sequenced from the same sample in a study of blood T cell repertoires in COVID-19 (TCRdb year 2020). Library construction relied on the immunoSEQ multiplex PCR assay. TCRdb stores this immuneACCESS table with in-frame sequences only. Part of the clones is absent; in the studies checked, under half of the shortfall reflects unresolved V genes, and no reason is known for the rest. The sample contains approximately 140,000 clones, around four fifths of them found a single time. 3% of the sample goes to the ten largest clones. The sample comprised peripheral blood. These TCRs come from a woman aged 35 to 49 with active or convalescent COVID-19.

The CDR3: CASSPSRLAGAIGTQYF. In DNA form, the CDR3 reads TGTGCCAGCAGCCCCTCCCGACTAGCGGGGGCTATCGGGACCCAGTACTTC. The rearrangement uses TRBV7-9 and TRBJ2-5, with 12 bases that match TRBD2. The V segment lost 5 bases and the J segment 7 bases; nucleotides outside the gene matches: 14. The CDR3 sequence is 17 residues long. Germline values: CDR1 SEHNR, CDR2 FQNEAQ (reference sequence).

The chain links TRBV7-2 to TRBJ1-2; tentative D call: TRBD1 (6 bases). Germline V lookup: CDR1 SGHTA, CDR2 FQGNSA. CDR3 length: 14 residues. The germline V and J ends were trimmed by 5 bases and 7 bases, with 17 bases remaining between them. CDR3 nucleotide sequence: TGTGCCAGCAGCAACGGACAGCTAAGCAGTGGCTACACCTTC. It translates to CASSNGQLSSGYTF.

The chain carries TRBV28 and TRBJ1-4; unclear D gene. Germline lookup yields CDR1 MDHEN and CDR2 SYDVKM. V lost 5 bases to trimming and J lost 6 bases, with 16 bases between them. CDR3 length equals 15 residues. The CDR3 DNA reads TGTGCCAGCAGTCCAGGCCAGGCTTGGGATGAAAAACTGTTTTTT. As protein: CASSPGQAWDEKLFF.

V and J are TRBV3-1 (or the pseudogene TRBV3-2) and TRBJ1-5; unclear D gene. Trimming took off 6 bases at V and 1 base at J, with 7 bases between the two ends. CDR1 is LGHDT, CDR2 YNNKEL, per germline (reference sequence). The CDR3 runs to 13 residues. This CDR3 reads CASSLQSNQPQHF. The CDR3 DNA is TGTGCCAGCAGTTTACAGAGCAATCAGCCCCAGCATTTT.